One TCR beta chain is described in this entry. Antigen: not known. With UMI labels, 5' RACE was used to prepare the TRB cDNA libraries. TCRdb reprocessed the 5' RACE reads and reports one entry per CDR3 protein, with no DNA. This repertoire comprises fewer than 55,000 distinct CDR3 sequences; its ten largest clones make up 1.6%. Germline CDR1 is DFQATT and CDR2 is SNEGSKA (reference sequence). The CDR3 has 13 residues. Naive CD8+ T cells showed CD45RO-CCR7+CD27+CD95-. The sample originates from a study of CXCR3-negative and CXCR3-positive naive CD8 T cells. Study-level findings and limits: Much lower diversity was found in memory CD8+ cells, while both naive subsets had comparably high diversity. In naive cells, CXCR3-negative and CXCR3-positive subsets had similar TRBV-TRBJ usage; memory cells differed.

The sequenced sample was naive CXCR3- CD8+ T cells from blood. This sample's subset: CD45RO-CCR7+CD27+CD95- naive CD8+ T cells lacking CXCR3 (TNR3-). This TCR derives from a human donor in good health. Some clones in this sample may be carry-over from other donors' samples. The V call is TRBV20-1, the J call TRBJ1-1. The CDR3 sequence: CSAREGNLIEAFF.